Presented here are 22 T cell receptor beta chains from one specimen sequenced in a study of response to subunit inactivated influenza vaccine. In TCRdb, the RT-PCR reads were re-called with MiXCR into one record per CDR3 protein. The table lists hundreds of thousands of distinct CDR3 sequences, 10% to 15% of them singletons. The source was PBMCs from blood, collected on the day of vaccination. These receptors all stem from a man aged 45 to 65 who received an inactivated influenza vaccine.

The chain carries TRBV6-2 or TRBV6-3 and TRBJ2-3, with 8 positions matching TRBD1. The ends lost 6 bases at V and 6 bases at J; junction bases unmatched: 14. Germline V gene data show CDR1 as MNHEY and CDR2 as SVGEGT. The CDR3 loop spans 16 amino acids. The DNA for the CDR3 is TGTGCCAGCAGCCAACCGACAGGGGAAGACCGGGATACGCAGTATTTT. This encodes CASSQPTGEDRDTQYF.

This chain joins TRBV12-3 or TRBV12-4 and TRBJ2-6, with a weak D call TRBD1 (5 bases). The germline V and J ends were trimmed by 5 bases and 4 bases, with 12 bases remaining between them. This CDR3 has 15 amino acids. This CDR3 reads CASSIDRSGANVLTF. The CDR3 nucleotides read TGTGCCAGCAGTATTGACAGATCGGGGGCCAACGTCCTGACTTTC.

This clonotype occurred a few times. This rearrangement joins TRBV9 to TRBJ2-5; TRBD1 aligns across 9 bases. This CDR3 region has 15 residues. CDR1 is SGDLS, CDR2 YYNGEE, per germline. The junction had 4 bases not matched to a gene; V was cut back by 3 bases and J by 1 base. CDR3 DNA sequence: TGTGCCAGCAGCGATCGGGACAGGGCCCAAGAGACCCAGTACTTC. Its translation is CASSDRDRAQETQYF.

This clonotype has only a few counts. This sequence joins TRBV7-9 and TRBJ1-1; D is unclear. The V gene's germline CDR1 is SEHNR and CDR2 FQNEAQ (reference sequence). The length of the CDR3 is 16 residues. The V end lost 2 bases, the J end lost 3 bases, and 16 bases lay between the germline ends. The CDR3: CASSLIIFGEDTEAFF. CDR3 nucleotide sequence: TGTGCCAGCAGCTTAATTATTTTCGGGGAGGACACTGAAGCTTTCTTT.

This clonotype was observed a few times. The rearrangement joins TRBV4-1 to TRBJ2-3, with 10 bases matching TRBD2. The V gene's germline CDR1 is MGHRA and CDR2 YSYEKL. The CDR3 runs 15 residues. V lost 4 bases, J lost 4 bases, and 5 bases stayed unmatched. Written as DNA, the CDR3 is TGCGCCAGCAGCCTAGCGGGGGGCAATGCAGATACGCAGTATTTT. It codes for CASSLAGGNADTQYF.

V usage is TRBV9 and J usage is TRBJ2-1; D possibly uses TRBD1 or TRBD2 (5 bases each). The CDR3 extends over 15 amino acids. Deletions cut 4 bases from V and 0 bases from J, with 11 bases between. Germline loops: CDR1 SGDLS, CDR2 YYNGEE. DNA for the CDR3: TGTGCCAGCAGCCTGGGACCGCTCTCCTACAATGAGCAGTTCTTC. The encoded protein is CASSLGPLSYNEQFF.

The sample holds a few counts of this clonotype. The rearrangement uses TRBV6-2 or TRBV6-3 and TRBJ1-1; the D gene is possibly TRBD1 (5 bases). Germline V gives CDR1 MNHEY, CDR2 SVGEGT. The CDR3 totals 14 residues. With 6 bases removed from V and 6 bases from J, the gap between germline ends came to 17 bases. CDR3: CASRLDSLIPEAFF. The CDR3, as DNA: TGTGCCAGCAGACTAGACAGCTTAATCCCTGAAGCTTTCTTT.

This clonotype has more than one count but fewer than ten. V usage is TRBV6-2 or TRBV6-3 and J usage is TRBJ2-4; either TRBD1 or TRBD2 may fit D (7 bases each). Germline-derived CDR1 and CDR2 are MNHEY and SVGEGT. The CDR3 has 17 residues. V was clipped by 2 bases and J by 4 bases, with 18 bases between them. The CDR3 reads CASSYRQGGIGKNIQYF. The CDR3, as DNA: TGTGCCAGCAGTTACCGACAGGGAGGGATAGGAAAAAACATTCAGTACTTC.

This clonotype was detected a few times. The chain employs TRBV20-1 and TRBJ1-2; the D is unclear. Trimming pared 3 bases from V and 7 bases from J, leaving 3 bases between. Germline V gives CDR1 DFQATT, CDR2 SNEGSKA (reference sequence). This CDR3 is 9 amino acids long. CDR3 loop: CSASSGYTF. Here the CDR3 DNA reads TGCAGTGCTAGTTCTGGCTACACCTTC.

In this sample, this clonotype turned up a few times. J is TRBJ2-2 and V is TRBV4-2, with TRBD2 identical over 10 bases. J was trimmed by 4 bases and V by 1 base; bases with no gene match: 3. The CDR3 is made up of 16 amino acids. Per the germline V gene, CDR1 is LGHNA and CDR2 is YNFKEQ. This CDR3 is CASSQGSGRTTGELFF. Written as DNA, the CDR3 is TGTGCCAGCAGCCAAGGTAGCGGGAGGACCACCGGGGAGCTGTTTTTT.

This clonotype showed up many times. The chain has TRBV7-8 and TRBJ2-7; perhaps TRBD2 as D (7 bases). In germline, CDR1 is SGHVS, CDR2 FQNEAQ. There are 15 residues in the CDR3. Trimming took off 3 bases at V and 5 bases at J, with 17 bases between the two ends. The CDR3: CASSFRGGGADEQYF. The CDR3 DNA reads as TGTGCCAGCAGCTTCCGGGGAGGGGGTGCGGACGAGCAGTACTTC.

The table lists this clonotype with many counts. This chain connects TRBV28 to TRBJ2-4; possibly TRBD1 or TRBD2 for D (5 bases each). Germline assignment: CDR1 MDHEN and CDR2 SYDVKM. V lost 3 bases and J lost 3, with 6 bases in between. This CDR3 region has 13 residues. CDR3 amino acids: CASSLGVKNIQYF. Here the CDR3 DNA reads TGTGCCAGCAGTTTGGGGGTCAAAAACATTCAGTACTTC. Drawing the rest from reference TRBV28 and TRBJ2-4, the complete variable domain is DVKVTQSSRYLVKRTGEKVFLECVQDMDHENMFWYRQDPGLGLRLIYFSYDVKMKEKGDIPEGYSVSREKKERFSLILESASTNQTSMYLCASSLGVKNIQYFGAGTRLSVL.

This clonotype was observed a few times. The chain is built from TRBV14 and TRBJ2-7; unclear D gene. This CDR3 has 13 amino acids. Trimming cost V 3 bases and J 7 bases, with 13 bases left between them. Germline assignment: CDR1 SGHDN and CDR2 FVKESK. The CDR3 protein is CASSQRAVREQYF. The CDR3 nucleotides are TGTGCCAGCAGCCAGCGTGCGGTAAGGGAGCAGTACTTC.

The chain links TRBV29-1 to TRBJ2-7; possibly TRBD1 for D (5 bases). The CDR3 has 12 amino acids. V was shortened by 2 bases and J by 4 bases, with 9 bases between the two germline ends. Per germline, CDR1 SQVTM and CDR2 ANQGSEA. The CDR3 spells CSVESQGYEQYF. DNA of the CDR3: TGCAGCGTTGAATCCCAGGGTTACGAGCAGTACTTC.

V usage is TRBV7-8 and J usage is TRBJ2-1; D is perhaps TRBD2 (6 bases). Germline-derived CDR1 and CDR2 are SGHVS and FQNEAQ. CDR3 length equals 17 residues. The V end lost 5 bases, the J end lost 4 bases, and 21 bases lay between the germline ends. The CDR3 spells CASSGAGLFRAYNEQFF. CDR3 bases: TGTGCCAGCAGCGGGGCGGGACTCTTCCGGGCGTACAATGAGCAGTTCTTC.

This sequence joins TRBV12-3 or TRBV12-4 and TRBJ2-1; D is ambiguous. This CDR3 contains 16 residues. V lost 3 bases to trimming and J lost 6 bases, with 18 bases between them. This chain's CDR3 is CASSFDYTASVNEQFF. As DNA, the CDR3 is TGTGCCAGCAGTTTCGATTATACAGCCTCGGTCAATGAGCAGTTCTTC.

This clonotype was seen a handful of times. The V call is TRBV28, the J call TRBJ1-2, with D unclear. The CDR3 sequence is 12 residues long. With 3 bases removed from V and 4 bases from J, the gap between germline ends came to 6 bases. The germline gives CDR1 MDHEN, CDR2 SYDVKM. The CDR3 nucleotides are TGTGCCAGCAGTTTGTACGTCTATGGCTACACCTTC. Residues: CASSLYVYGYTF.

V usage is TRBV7-6 and J usage is TRBJ2-1; TRBD2 matches at 11 bases. Per the germline V gene, CDR1 is SGHVS and CDR2 is FNYEAQ. The CDR3 spans 16 residues. J lost 4 bases, V lost 4 bases, and 6 bases had no gene match. The CDR3 here is CASSSQTSGIYNEQFF. CDR3 in DNA: TGTGCCAGCAGCTCGCAGACTAGCGGGATATACAATGAGCAGTTCTTC.

In DNA form, the CDR3 reads TGCAGTGCCGCGGGGCACTCCTACGAGCAGTACTTC. This codes for CSAAGHSYEQYF. This rearrangement joins TRBV20-1 to TRBJ2-7; a possible D gene is TRBD2 (6 bases). Trimming took 6 bases from V and 0 from J, leaving 9 bases between them. The CDR3 loop spans 12 amino acids. Germline V gene data show CDR1 as DFQATT and CDR2 as SNEGSKA (reference sequence).

V usage is TRBV11-2 and J usage is TRBJ2-1, with D possibly being TRBD1 or TRBD2 (5 bases each). V was shortened by 1 base and J by 7 bases, with 8 bases between the two germline ends. This CDR3 region has 13 residues. Looked up from germline, CDR1 is SGHAT and CDR2 is FQNNGV. The chain's CDR3 is CASSLGWGNEQFF. The CDR3 DNA reads as TGTGCCAGCAGCTTAGGGTGGGGGAATGAGCAGTTCTTC.

The sample holds a few counts of this clonotype. The V call is TRBV12-3 or TRBV12-4, the J call TRBJ2-5, with D hard to call. The CDR3 length is 13 residues. The V end was cut by 3 bases, the J end by 3 bases, with 8 bases between. CDR3 sequence (DNA): TGTGCCAGCAGTTTCTCGGCAGAAGAGACCCAGTACTTC. Translated: CASSFSAEETQYF.

This clonotype was seen a single time. The rearrangement joins TRBV20-1 to TRBJ2-1, with 8 bases aligning to TRBD2. The CDR3 is 14 amino acids. Germline V CDR1 and CDR2: DFQATT, SNEGSKA (reference sequence). J gave up 7 bases and V 3 bases, and 8 bases lay outside the gene matches. CDR3 sequence: CSARSTAGDNEQFF. The CDR3 DNA is TGCAGTGCTAGGTCCACAGCGGGAGATAATGAGCAGTTCTTC.